A single TCR beta chain is shown here with its context. The target antigen is unknown. With 60 Vbeta and 13 Jbeta primers, the PCR was carried out. Profiling relied on immunoSEQ multiplex PCR, and the TCRdb table lists in-frame clones only, not all of them. The sample lists about 55,000 clones; about 69% were seen once. This entry comes from a study of cytomegalovirus exposure and HLA in healthy donors. Notes on the study in general: Follow-up analysis found HLA locus-dependent TCR association rates, highest for DRB1 and lowest for HLA-C.

Sequenced material: PBMCs. This TCR was recovered from a man between 40 and 49 years old in good health and CMV-seropositive.

The CDR3 bases are TGTGCCAGTGGAAACAGGGAAGTAGGTACAACTAATGAAAAACTGTTTTTT. It is translated as CASGNREVGTTNEKLFF. The V call is TRBV6-7, the J call TRBJ1-4, with TRBD1 as a possible D gene (6 bases). TRBV6-7 is an ORF, with its function uncertain. Trimming took 9 bases from V and 0 from J, leaving 20 bases between them. CDR3 size: 17 residues.